A selection of T cell receptor beta chains follows, all from one sample in a study of molecular identifiers for immune sequencing clone quantification. Each CDR3 protein gets one entry after TCRdb re-called the PCR reads with MiXCR. The sample lists about half a million distinct CDR3 sequences, about 25% occurring once. Sample: naive CD8+ T cells from blood, with Jurkat cell RNA spiked in. These receptors originate from a human donor in good health. Some libraries in this study had Jurkat cell RNA spiked in. CDR3s include the opening cysteine and the closing phenylalanine or tryptophan. Clone size is not always given. Where it is, it says once, few, many or a class for expanded clones.

NA,TRBJ1-1,TRBV6-5,CAPPQSSTEAFF
many,TRBJ2-1,TRBV7-9,CASSLGTTEQFF
NA,TRBJ1-5,TRBV10-2,CASSMEEGSNQPQHF
NA,TRBJ2-7,TRBV29-1,CSVEVRTGDSPYEQYF
many,TRBJ2-1,TRBV7-2,CASSIEKSSYNEQFF
many,TRBJ2-7,TRBV12-5,CASGEQPGGEQYF
few,TRBJ2-7,TRBV27,CASGWTGLYEQYF
NA,TRBJ2-7,TRBV18,CASSPRDRRGMYEQYF
many,TRBJ1-3,TRBV20-1,CSASGTDSGHTIYF
few,TRBJ2-5,TRBV4-3,CASSQVGLGAIETQYF
few,TRBJ2-7,TRBV11-2,CASSPSGFAYEQYF
NA,TRBJ1-5,TRBV12-3/TRBV12-4,CAGSNDERTQHF
NA,TRBJ1-5,TRBV4-3,CASSQDPGWGQPQHF
few,TRBJ1-4,TRBV24-1,CATDTEKLFF
many,TRBJ1-4,TRBV28,CASSPGQFFNEKLFF
NA,TRBJ2-3,TRBV21-1,CASSIRAGTDTQYF
NA,TRBJ2-7,TRBV27,CASSQQLGLAYEQYF
once,TRBJ2-2,TRBV12-3/TRBV12-4,CASIGLEAGELFF
many,TRBJ1-1,TRBV5-1,CASSLETGTNTEAFF
few,TRBJ1-4,TRBV12-5,CASGLWGRRLEKLFF
NA,TRBJ2-7,TRBV14,CASSLTGTEQYF
NA,TRBJ1-5,TRBV7-9,CAGTQGQGHQPQHF
NA,TRBJ1-4,TRBV20-1,CSARDMWQPNEKLFF
NA,TRBJ1-6,TRBV27,CASSLSGWNSPLHF
few,TRBJ2-5,TRBV4-2,CASSPQTTSAQETQYF
NA,TRBJ2-5,TRBV6-5,CASSSRGMQETQYF
NA,TRBJ2-7,TRBV27,CASSANVGTGLYF
NA,TRBJ2-3,TRBV2,CASMGVPDDTQYF
NA,TRBJ2-2,TRBV9,CASSEGTSGKNTGKLFF
NA,TRBJ1-1,TRBV12-3/TRBV12-4,CASSLGQGGFGAFF
few,TRBJ2-7,TRBV4-1,CASSQEWTGSGEQYF
NA,TRBJ2-3,TRBV19,CASSIVGGTTDTQYF
few,TRBJ2-7,TRBV20-1,CSAMGLVTDEQYF
NA,TRBJ1-3,TRBV25-1,CASISGNTIYF
NA,TRBJ2-1,TRBV7-8,CASSLYSLSGQFF
many,TRBJ2-1,TRBV7-9,CASSPGLGENEQFF
NA,TRBJ2-3,TRBV25-1,CASSGGGAPPAPQYF
few,TRBJ2-1,TRBV5-3,CASSRDWGDAEQFF
few,TRBJ2-5,TRBV18,CASSRTGGIQETQYF
NA,TRBJ2-3,TRBV7-2,CASSFVVLAGGPRGNTQYF
NA,TRBJ2-5,TRBV7-6,CASSLEPLAEPQETQYF
few,TRBJ2-7,TRBV7-6,CASSKGGYSYEQYF
NA,TRBJ2-7,TRBV11-2,CASSFGAGTYEQYF
NA,TRBJ1-5,TRBV5-1,CLPGQGNQPQHF
many,TRBJ2-3,TRBV7-2,CASSLDDFTDTQYF
NA,TRBJ2-7,TRBV7-3,CASSLTGGKYEQYF
many,TRBJ1-5,TRBV5-6,CASSSGDRGFGQPQHF
many,TRBJ1-4,TRBV6-1,CASSERTASNEKLFF
NA,TRBJ2-7,TRBV28,CASVAGSSYEQYF
few,TRBJ2-1,TRBV4-1,CASSQELLAGGMGLFF
NA,TRBJ2-7,TRBV5-3,CASSSGLALNEQYF
NA,TRBJ2-7,TRBV3-1,CASSPAGWGTEGYEQYF
NA,TRBJ2-7,TRBV20-1,CSARDWAGGAYEQYF
NA,TRBJ2-2,TRBV19,CASSTLNTGELFF
many,TRBJ1-1,TRBV20-1,CSARQGVLNEAFF
few,TRBJ1-5,TRBV20-1,CSARDLYRGGQPQHF
NA,TRBJ2-3,TRBV6-2/TRBV6-3,CASSQGRWNTQYF
many,TRBJ1-4,TRBV14,CASSQVWGGEKLFF